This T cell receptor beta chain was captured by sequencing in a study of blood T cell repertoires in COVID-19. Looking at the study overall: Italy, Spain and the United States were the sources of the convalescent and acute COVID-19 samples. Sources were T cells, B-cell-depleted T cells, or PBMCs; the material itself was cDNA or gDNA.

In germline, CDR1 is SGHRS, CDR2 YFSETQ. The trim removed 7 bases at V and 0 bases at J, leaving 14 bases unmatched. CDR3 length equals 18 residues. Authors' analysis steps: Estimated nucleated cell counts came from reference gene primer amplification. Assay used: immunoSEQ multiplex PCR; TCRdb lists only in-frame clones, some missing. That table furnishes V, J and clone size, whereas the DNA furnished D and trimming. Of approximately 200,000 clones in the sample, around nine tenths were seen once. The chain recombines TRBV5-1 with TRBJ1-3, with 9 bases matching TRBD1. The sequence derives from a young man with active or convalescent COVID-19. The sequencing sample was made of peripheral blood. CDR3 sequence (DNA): TGCGCCAGCCGGACTGTAACGGGACAGGGATACTCTGGAAACACCATATATTTT. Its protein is CASRTVTGQGYSGNTIYF.